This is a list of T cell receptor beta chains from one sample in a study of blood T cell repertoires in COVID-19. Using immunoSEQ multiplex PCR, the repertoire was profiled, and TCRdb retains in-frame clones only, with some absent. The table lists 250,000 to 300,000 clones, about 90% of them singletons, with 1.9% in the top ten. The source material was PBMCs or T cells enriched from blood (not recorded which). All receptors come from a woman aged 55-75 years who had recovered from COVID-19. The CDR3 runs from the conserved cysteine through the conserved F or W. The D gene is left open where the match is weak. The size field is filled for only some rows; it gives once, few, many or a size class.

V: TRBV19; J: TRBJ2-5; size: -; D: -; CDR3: CASSIYVGTGVETQYF; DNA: TGTGCCAGTAGTATATACGTAGGAACGGGAGTTGAGACCCAGTACTTC
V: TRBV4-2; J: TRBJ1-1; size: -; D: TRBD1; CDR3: CASSQETQGEAFF; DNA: TGTGCCAGCAGCCAAGAGACACAGGGGGAGGCTTTCTTT
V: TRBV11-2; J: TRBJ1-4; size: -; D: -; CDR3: CASSLDVSGVEKLFF; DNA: TGTGCCAGCAGCTTAGATGTTTCCGGGGTTGAAAAACTGTTTTTT
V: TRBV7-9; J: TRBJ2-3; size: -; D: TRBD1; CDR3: CASSWALGTGAGDTQYF; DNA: TGTGCCAGCAGCTGGGCACTCGGGACAGGGGCGGGAGATACGCAGTATTTT
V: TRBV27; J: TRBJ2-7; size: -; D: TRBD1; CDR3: CASRPTGTGVGEQYF; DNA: TGTGCCAGCAGACCCACCGGGACAGGGGTCGGCGAGCAGTACTTC
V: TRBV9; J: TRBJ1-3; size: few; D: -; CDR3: CASSPSGNTIYF; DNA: TGTGCCAGCAGCCCTTCTGGAAACACCATATATTTT
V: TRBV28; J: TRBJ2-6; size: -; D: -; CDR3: CASRFGVLAGANVLTF; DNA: TGTGCCAGCCGCTTCGGGGTTCTGGCTGGGGCCAACGTCCTGACTTTC
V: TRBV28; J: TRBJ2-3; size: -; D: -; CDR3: CASSLLRDTQYF; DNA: TGTGCCAGCAGTCTCCTCAGAGATACGCAGTATTTT
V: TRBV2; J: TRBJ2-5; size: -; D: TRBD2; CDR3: CASSARSGLEGTQYF; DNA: TGTGCCAGCAGTGCCCGCTCGGGACTAGAGGGGACCCAGTACTTC
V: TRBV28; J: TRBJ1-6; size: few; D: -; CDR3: CASSQGRDSPLHF; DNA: TGTGCCAGCAGTCAGGGAAGAGATTCACCCCTCCACTTT
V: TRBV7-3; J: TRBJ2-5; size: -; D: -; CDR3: CASSLSRGETQYF; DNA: TGTGCCAGCAGCTTAAGCAGGGGAGAGACCCAGTACTTC
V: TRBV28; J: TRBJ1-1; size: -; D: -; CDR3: CASSLSEAFF; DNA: TGTGCCAGCTCTCTCTCTGAAGCTTTCTTT
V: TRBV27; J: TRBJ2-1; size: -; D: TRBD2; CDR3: CASSVLSGRNEQFF; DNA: TGTGCCAGCAGTGTCCTTAGCGGGAGAAATGAGCAGTTCTTC
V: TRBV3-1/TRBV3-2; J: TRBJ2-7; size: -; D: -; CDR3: CASSQGQGGYEQYF; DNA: TGTGCCAGCAGCCAAGGCCAGGGAGGTTACGAGCAGTACTTC
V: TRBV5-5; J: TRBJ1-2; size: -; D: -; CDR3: CASSPEVAGLNYGYTF; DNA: TGTGCCAGCAGCCCTGAAGTTGCAGGTCTTAACTATGGCTACACCTTC
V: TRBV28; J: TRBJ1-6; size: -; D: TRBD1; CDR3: CASRMVSGTGRSPLHF; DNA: TGTGCCAGCAGAATGGTCAGCGGGACAGGGAGATCACCCCTCCACTTT
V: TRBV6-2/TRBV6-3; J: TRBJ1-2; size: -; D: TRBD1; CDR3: CASSPGQGASYGYTF; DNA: TGTGCCAGCAGTCCGGGACAGGGGGCGTCCTATGGCTACACCTTC
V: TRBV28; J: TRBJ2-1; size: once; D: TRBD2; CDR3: CASSSPGKAGNEQFF; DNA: TGTGCCAGCAGTTCTCCCGGGAAAGCGGGGAATGAGCAGTTCTTC
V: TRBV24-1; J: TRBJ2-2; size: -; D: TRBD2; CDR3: CATKGLADTGELFF; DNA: TGTGCCACCAAGGGACTAGCGGATACCGGGGAGCTGTTTTTT
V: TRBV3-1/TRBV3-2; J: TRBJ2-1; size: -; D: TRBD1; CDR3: CASSQAGQGALFF; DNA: TGTGCCAGCAGCCAAGCGGGACAGGGGGCTTTGTTCTTC
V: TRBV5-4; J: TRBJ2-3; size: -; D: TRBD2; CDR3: CASSTSGPYTDTQYF; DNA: TGTGCCAGCAGCACTAGCGGGCCGTACACAGATACGCAGTATTTT
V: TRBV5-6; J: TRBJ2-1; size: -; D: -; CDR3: CASSGQGGEQFF; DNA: TGTGCCAGCAGCGGGCAGGGTGGTGAGCAGTTCTTC
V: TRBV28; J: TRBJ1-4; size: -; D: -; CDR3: CASSLPEQKLFF; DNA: TGTGCCAGCAGTCTCCCTGAGCAAAAACTGTTTTTT
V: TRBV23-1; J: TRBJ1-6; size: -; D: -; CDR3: CASRQGMNDSPLHF; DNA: TGCGCCAGCAGACAGGGTATGAACGATTCACCCCTCCACTTT
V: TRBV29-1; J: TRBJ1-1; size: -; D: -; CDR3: CSVVVQVGTEAFF; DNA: TGCAGCGTTGTCGTACAGGTGGGAACTGAAGCTTTCTTT
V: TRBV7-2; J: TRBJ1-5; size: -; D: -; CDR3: CASSLVAGSDQPQHF; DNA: TGTGCCAGCAGCTTAGTAGCGGGGTCTGATCAGCCCCAGCATTTT
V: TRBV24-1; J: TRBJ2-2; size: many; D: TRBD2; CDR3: CATSDGLAGDTGELFF; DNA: TGTGCCACCAGTGATGGACTAGCGGGAGACACCGGGGAGCTGTTTTTT
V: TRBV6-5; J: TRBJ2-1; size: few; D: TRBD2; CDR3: CASGASGINEQFF; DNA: TGTGCCAGCGGAGCTAGCGGGATAAATGAGCAGTTCTTC
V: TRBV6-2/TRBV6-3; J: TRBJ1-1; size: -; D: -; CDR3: CASRYPGQWNTEAFF; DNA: TGTGCCAGCAGGTACCCCGGACAGTGGAACACTGAAGCTTTCTTT